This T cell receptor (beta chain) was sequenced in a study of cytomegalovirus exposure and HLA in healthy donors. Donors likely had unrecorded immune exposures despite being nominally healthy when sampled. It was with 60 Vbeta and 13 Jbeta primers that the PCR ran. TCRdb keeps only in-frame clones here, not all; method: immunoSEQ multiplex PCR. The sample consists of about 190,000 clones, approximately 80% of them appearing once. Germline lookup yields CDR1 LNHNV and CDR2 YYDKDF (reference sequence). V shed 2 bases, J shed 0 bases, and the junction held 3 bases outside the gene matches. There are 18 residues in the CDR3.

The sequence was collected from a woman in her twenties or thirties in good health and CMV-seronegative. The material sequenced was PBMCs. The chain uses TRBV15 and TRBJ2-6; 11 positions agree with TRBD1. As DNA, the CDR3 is TGTGCCACCAGCAGACGGGACAGGGGGAACTCTGGGGCCAACGTCCTGACTTTC. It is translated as CATSRRDRGNSGANVLTF. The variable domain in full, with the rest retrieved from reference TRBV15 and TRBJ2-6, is DAMVIQNPRYQVTQFGKPVTLSCSQTLNHNVMYWYQQKSSQAPKLLFHYYDKDFNNEADTPDNFQSRRPNTSFCFLDIRSPGLGDTAMYLCATSRRDRGNSGANVLTFGAGSRLTVL.